One sample yielded the 8 T cell receptor beta chains listed below, sequenced in a study of cytomegalovirus exposure and HLA in healthy donors. With 60 Vbeta and 13 Jbeta primers, the PCR was carried out. Data came from immunoSEQ multiplex PCR; TCRdb stores just in-frame clones and leaves some out. The sample gives 150,000 to 200,000 clones, less than 80% of which show up once; 3.5% to 5% is in the top ten. The sequenced sample consisted of PBMCs. The receptors were sampled from a woman between 25 and 40 years old in good health and CMV-seropositive.

J is TRBJ2-6 and V is TRBV9; TRBD1 matches 8 bases. Trimming at V came to 1 base and at J to 0 bases, leaving 12 bases not matched to a gene. Germline CDR1 and CDR2: SGDLS and YYNGEE. The CDR3 is 20 amino acids. The CDR3 nucleotides are TGTGCCAGCAGCGTACGTACAGGGGGAACCCGATTCTCTGGGGCCAACGTCCTGACTTTC. Encoded protein: CASSVRTGGTRFSGANVLTF.

The V call is TRBV7-9, the J call TRBJ1-3; D gene uncertain. The germline gives CDR1 SEHNR, CDR2 FQNEAQ (reference sequence). The CDR3 loop spans 14 amino acids. V was pared by 3 bases and J by 0 bases, with 6 bases between. CDR3 sequence reads: CASSLTVSGNTIYF. For the CDR3, the DNA is TGTGCCAGCAGCTTGACTGTCTCTGGAAACACCATATATTTT.

The rearrangement joins TRBV27 to TRBJ2-2; TRBD1 matches 9 bases. The germline V gene encodes CDR1 MNHEY and CDR2 SMNVEV (reference sequence). The CDR3 runs 16 residues. The V segment lost 5 bases and the J segment 5 bases; nucleotides outside the gene matches: 9. CDR3 nucleotide sequence: TGTGCCAGCAGTCCGCTGACAGGGGGAGTTACCGGGGAGCTGTTTTTT. Amino acids: CASSPLTGGVTGELFF.

The chain joins TRBV30 to TRBJ2-7; D possibly corresponds to TRBD2 (5 bases). This CDR3 contains 13 residues. Germline V gene lookup returns CDR1 GTSNPN and CDR2 SVGIG (reference sequence). The V gene lost 2 bases and the J gene lost 3 bases, with 11 bases spanning the gap. CDR3 sequence: CAWSRGQDYEQYF. CDR3 nucleotide sequence: TGTGCCTGGAGTCGGGGTCAGGACTACGAGCAGTACTTC.

V gene TRBV27 combines with J gene TRBJ2-3, with TRBD2 matching 10 bases. The CDR3 is 19 residues long. Germline assignment: CDR1 MNHEY and CDR2 SMNVEV (reference sequence). Trimming removed 7 bases from V and 3 bases from J; junction bases left unmatched: 19. In DNA, the CDR3 is TGTGCCAGCATCCCCCGACTTGTAGCGGGGGGACCGTTTACAGATACGCAGTATTTT. It encodes CASIPRLVAGGPFTDTQYF.

The chain is built from TRBV5-6 and TRBJ1-5; 9 positions agree with TRBD1. J lost 4 bases, V lost 2 bases, and 1 base had no gene match. Germline CDR1 and CDR2: SGHDT and YYEEEE. CDR3 size: 14 residues. The CDR3 DNA follows: TGTGCCAGCAGCTTACAGGGGGCGAATCAGCCCCAGCATTTT. This codes for CASSLQGANQPQHF.

On this clone itself: The sample carries other DNA sequences with the same CDR3. The rearrangement links TRBV2 to TRBJ2-5; D remains unclear. This CDR3 is 16 amino acids long. Trimming cost V 5 bases and J 3 bases, with 19 bases left between them. Germline V lookup: CDR1 SNHLY, CDR2 FYNNEI. The CDR3 DNA follows: TGTGCCAGCAGTAGCGCTAGGCTCCCGAGAAAAGAGACCCAGTACTTC. Encoded protein: CASSSARLPRKETQYF.

The chain employs TRBV7-8 and TRBJ1-5; D is possibly TRBD1 (6 bases). The germline V gene has CDR1 SGHVS and CDR2 FQNEAQ. V was pared by 4 bases and J by 3 bases, with 13 bases between. The CDR3 sequence is 15 residues long. This CDR3 is CASSSGHRNNQPQHF. The CDR3 coding sequence is TGTGCCAGCAGCTCGGGACACCGAAACAATCAGCCCCAGCATTTT.